This paragraph reports one T cell receptor (beta chain). Antigen unknown. A much larger clone differs from this one at a single base, so this may be a read error. The CDR3 consists of 15 residues. CDR1 MGHRA and CDR2 YSYEKL come from the germline V gene. The V segment lost 0 bases and the J segment 5 bases; nucleotides outside the gene matches: 7. This record comes from a study of T cell repertoires in cytomegalovirus infection. Study at large: CMV epitopes used comprised recently identified HLA-C-restricted ones and well-studied HLA-B-restricted ones. TCR beta signatures that were public indicated CMV infection and matching HLA type.

MiXCR was run by TCRdb on the reads, yielding one entry per CDR3 protein. The sample includes some 71,000 distinct CDR3 sequences, about 29% seen only once; the top ten take roughly three fifths. General observations from the study: There were carriers of CMV plus the relevant HLA, and cumulative public TCR beta family frequency identified them. HLA-C-restricted CMV-specific TCR beta clonotypes prevailed in the ex vivo response.

Sequenced material: CD8+ T cells from cultured PBMCs, taken from culture after CMV antigen stimulation. This receptor was obtained from a human donor in good health (CMV status not recorded). Some clones in this sample may be carry-over from other donors' samples. This chain joins TRBV4-1 and TRBJ2-7, with 7 bases fitting TRBD1. CDR3 region: CASSQDGKGADEQYF. The CDR3 coding sequence is TGCGCCAGCAGCCAAGATGGGAAGGGGGCGGACGAGCAGTACTTC.